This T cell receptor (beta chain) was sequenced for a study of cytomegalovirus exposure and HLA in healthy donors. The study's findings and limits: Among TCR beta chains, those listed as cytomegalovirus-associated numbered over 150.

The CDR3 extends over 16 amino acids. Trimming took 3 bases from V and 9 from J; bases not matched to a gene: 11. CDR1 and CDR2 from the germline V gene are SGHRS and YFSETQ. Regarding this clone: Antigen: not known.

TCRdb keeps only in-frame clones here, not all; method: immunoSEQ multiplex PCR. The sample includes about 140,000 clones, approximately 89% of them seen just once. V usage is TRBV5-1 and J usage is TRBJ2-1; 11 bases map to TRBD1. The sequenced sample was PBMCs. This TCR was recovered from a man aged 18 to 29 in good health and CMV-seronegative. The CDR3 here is CASSSHIGQGAPEQFF. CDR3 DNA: TGCGCCAGCAGCTCCCACATAGGACAGGGGGCACCTGAGCAGTTCTTC.